This TCR beta chain originates from a study of T cells in Graves' hyperthyroidism and ophthalmopathy. About the study: Before any treatment, at initial diagnosis, peripheral blood was collected.

Study outcomes and limitations: Most thyroid clonotypes expanded above 0.001 appeared in blood too.

Researchers took RNA transcripts and amplified the TCR beta CDR3 regions from them. A first-round RT-PCR of the TCR CDR3 used the HTBI primer set. TCRdb analysed the multiplex PCR reads with MiXCR anew, one entry per CDR3 protein. The repertoire consists of about 760,000 distinct CDR3 sequences, with approximately 36% occurring once and the leading ten covering less than 35%. This clonotype was picked up one time. Its antigen is not known. CDR1 is SQVTM and CDR2 is ANQGSEA in the germline V gene. Trimming removed 7 bases from V and 6 bases from J; junction bases left unmatched: 10. This CDR3 comprises 13 residues. Stable hyperthyroidism: no ophthalmopathy progression over 18 months of follow-up.

The source material was blood. The sequence was obtained from a woman aged 40-49 years with Graves' hyperthyroidism. V usage is TRBV29-1 and J usage is TRBJ2-3; TRBD2 agrees at 7 bases. In DNA, the CDR3 is TGCAGCGGGACTAGTACTCAAAGGGATACGCAGTATTTT. Amino acids: CSGTSTQRDTQYF.